This T cell receptor beta chain was recovered during a study of blood T cell repertoires in COVID-19. Measured with immunoSEQ multiplex PCR; TCRdb has only the in-frame clones, and not every one. Of around 350,000 clones in the sample, around 90% were seen once. This clone was found once. Germline V gene sequence: CDR1 LGHDT, CDR2 YNNKEL (reference sequence). The CDR3 covers 15 residues. V dropped 2 bases and J dropped 0 bases, with 11 bases sitting between them. The sample comprised peripheral blood. The clonotype was recovered from a human donor in a cohort sampled during active COVID-19. This chain joins TRBV3-1 (or the pseudogene TRBV3-2) and TRBJ2-7, with D possibly matching TRBD2 (6 bases). The DNA for the CDR3 is TGTGCCAGCAGCCAAATGGGACTTTCCTCCTACGAGCAGTACTTC. This sequence encodes CASSQMGLSSYEQYF.